This T cell receptor beta chain originates from a study of T cells in women clearing cervical HPV infection. Study information: Controls gave blood once infection was undetectable; cases at lesion identification. HLA type stays a possible confounder, typing being limited. Cases' blood sampling followed lesion detection by median approximately 150 days (90 to 200).

For this clone: The read ends 3 residues shy of where the CDR3 ends; the end is completed using the germline J gene.

CDR1 DFQATT and CDR2 SNEGSKA come from the germline V gene (reference sequence). This CDR3 region has 13 residues. The trim removed 6 bases at V and 4 bases at J, leaving 5 bases unmatched. Some clones are missing from TCRdb's copy, which holds only in-frame ones; the method was immunoSEQ multiplex PCR. This sample's table has more than 20,000 clones. The chain is built from TRBV20-1 and TRBJ1-2; 10 bases align to TRBD1. The TCR originated in a woman aged 18 to 69 with a cervical HPV16 infection that either progressed to CIN3+ or cleared (not recorded which). The sequenced material came from blood buffy coat. The covered CDR3 bases are TGCAGTGCCAAGGGACAGGGGTCCTATGGC. Translation gives CSAKGQGSYG. The CDR3 in its entirety is CSAKGQGSYGYTF.